This entry lists 25 T cell receptor beta chains sequenced from one sample in a study of beta chain features in type 1 diabetes. Expressed TCRB transcripts were sequenced, since all the RNA that had been isolated was reverse transcribed. The method was immunoSEQ multiplex PCR; TCRdb's version includes in-frame clones alone and lacks a portion of them. The sample has hundreds of thousands of clones, around an eighth seen once. Broader study findings: Patients with Type 1 diabetes showed moderately but significantly shorter TCRB CDR3s in all four CD4+ subsets.

The antigens for these receptors are not known. The sequenced sample was naive CD4+ T cells from blood. These receptors all come from a man between 18 and 29 years old with type 1 diabetes.

This clone was counted a few times. The chain employs TRBV5-4 and TRBJ2-7; 11 bases agree with TRBD1. V lost 3 bases to trimming and J lost 4 bases; unmatched junction nucleotides: 6. This CDR3 comprises 15 residues. Germline loops: CDR1 SGHNT, CDR2 YYREEE (reference sequence). The CDR3 sequence is CASSYPGTGGYEQYF. CDR3 DNA: TGTGCCAGCAGCTACCCCGGGACAGGGGGATACGAGCAGTACTTC.

This sequence joins TRBV11-2 and TRBJ2-1; D is uncertain. Trimming cost V 5 bases and J 7 bases, with 6 bases left between them. The CDR3 is made up of 11 amino acids. The germline CDR1 and CDR2 sequences are SGHAT and FQNNGV. This CDR3 reads CASSKLNEQFF. For the CDR3, the DNA is TGTGCCAGCAGCAAGTTGAATGAGCAGTTCTTC.

Only a few counts were recorded for this clone. CDR3 DNA sequence: TGTGCCAGCAGTGCCAGGGGTATTCCCCTAATCGGGACCCAGTACTTC. This codes for CASSARGIPLIGTQYF. The chain joins TRBV2 to TRBJ2-5; D perhaps matches TRBD1 (6 bases). The CDR3 sequence is 16 residues long. V shed 4 bases and J shed 7 bases, with 22 bases lying between them. Germline-derived CDR1 and CDR2 are SNHLY and FYNNEI. The full variable domain, in which reference TRBV2 and TRBJ2-5 provide the parts outside the CDR3, is EPEVTQTPSHQVTQMGQEVILRCVPISNHLYFYWYRQILGQKVEFLVSFYNNEISEKSEIFDDQFSVERPDGSNFTLKIRSTKLEDSAMYFCASSARGIPLIGTQYFGPGTRLLVL.

This clone was counted between two and nine times. This chain links TRBV5-1 with TRBJ2-5; TRBD2 agrees at 9 bases. Germline V CDR1 and CDR2: SGHRS, YFSETQ. This CDR3 is built from 14 residues. Trimming at V came to 6 bases and at J to 2 bases, leaving 5 bases not matched to a gene. The CDR3: CASTSGGTQETQYF. CDR3 nucleotide sequence: TGCGCCAGCACCAGCGGGGGGACTCAAGAGACCCAGTACTTC.

The chain has TRBV30 and TRBJ1-1; D is undetermined. Trimming removed 3 bases at V and 11 bases at J, with 16 bases between. CDR1 is GTSNPN and CDR2 is SVGIG in the germline V gene (reference sequence). The CDR3 has 12 residues. As DNA, the CDR3 is TGTGCCTGGAGAGTAGGTGGATTTATGGCTTTCTTT. It encodes CAWRVGGFMAFF. Based on the CDR3 plus reference TRBV30 and TRBJ1-1, the full variable domain is SQTIHQWPATLVQPVGSPLSLECTVEGTSNPNLYWYRQAAGRGLQLLFYSVGIGQISSEVPQNLSASRPQDRQFILSSKKLLLSDSGFYLCAWRVGGFMAFFGQGTRLTVV.

The chain couples TRBV6-1 to TRBJ1-5; 7 bases agree with TRBD1. CDR1 is MNHNS and CDR2 is SASEGT in the germline V gene. The V gene end was trimmed by 3 bases and the J gene end by 0 bases; junction bases not matched to a gene: 8. This CDR3 spans 17 amino acids. CDR3 in DNA: TGTGCCAGCAGTGAGGCCGGGACAGACTATAGCAATCAGCCCCAGCATTTT. Amino acids: CASSEAGTDYSNQPQHF.

J is TRBJ1-6 and V is TRBV28; no clear D gene. This CDR3 spans 11 amino acids. Trimming shortened V by 4 bases and J by 8 bases, and 3 bases separated the two germline ends. Germline CDR1 and CDR2: MDHEN and SYDVKM. The CDR3 region has the DNA TGTGCCAGCAGTTATGATTCACCCCTCCACTTT. This gives the protein CASSYDSPLHF.

This chain uses TRBV30 with TRBJ1-1; D is uncertain. The CDR3 runs 14 residues. Looked up from germline, CDR1 is GTSNPN and CDR2 is SVGIG (reference sequence). V lost 0 bases to trimming and J lost 3 bases, with 11 bases between them. The CDR3 DNA follows: TGTGCCTGGAGTGTACTCACTGGGTACACTGAAGCTTTCTTT. This gives the protein CAWSVLTGYTEAFF. Based on the CDR3 plus reference TRBV30 and TRBJ1-1, the full variable domain is SQTIHQWPATLVQPVGSPLSLECTVEGTSNPNLYWYRQAAGRGLQLLFYSVGIGQISSEVPQNLSASRPQDRQFILSSKKLLLSDSGFYLCAWSVLTGYTEAFFGQGTRLTVV.

The chain uses TRBV30 and TRBJ1-6, with TRBD1 as a possible D gene (6 bases). Trimming took 2 bases from V and 6 from J, leaving 20 bases between them. The CDR3 is 17 amino acids. Germline V CDR1 and CDR2: GTSNPN, SVGIG (reference sequence). CDR3 region: CAWSPNAMGTSNSPLHF. The CDR3 DNA is TGTGCCTGGAGTCCTAACGCTATGGGGACATCTAATTCACCCCTCCACTTT.

CDR3: CASNLGQGEETQYF. For the CDR3, the DNA is TGTGCCAGCAACCTGGGACAGGGTGAAGAGACCCAGTACTTC. The chain carries TRBV5-8 and TRBJ2-5; 9 nucleotides align to TRBD1. The CDR3 spans 14 residues. The trim removed 6 bases at V and 3 bases at J, leaving 6 bases unmatched. CDR1 SGHTS and CDR2 YDEGEE come from the germline V gene.

This clone has a handful of counts. J is TRBJ2-2 and V is TRBV29-1; 7 positions agree with TRBD1. V shed 6 bases and J 3 bases; nucleotides not matched to a gene: 7. There are 14 residues in the CDR3. Germline-derived CDR1 and CDR2 are SQVTM and ANQGSEA. CDR3 DNA sequence: TGCAGCGTCCTAGGACAGGAGGACACCGGGGAGCTGTTTTTT. Its protein product is CSVLGQEDTGELFF.

The V gene is TRBV2, the J gene TRBJ2-5; TRBD2 agrees at 11 bases. The V gene's germline CDR1 is SNHLY and CDR2 FYNNEI. Losses at the gene ends were 6 bases for V and 5 bases for J; bases not matched to a gene: 11. The CDR3 spans 16 residues. In DNA form, the CDR3 reads TGTGCCAGCAGGTTGGCTAGCGGGGGGCGGCGGGAGACCCAGTACTTC. This gives the protein CASRLASGGRRETQYF.

This clone was seen more than once but under ten times. The chain joins TRBV6-6 to TRBJ1-3; 8 bases match TRBD1. J gave up 0 bases and V 7 bases, and 5 bases lay outside the gene matches. The CDR3 is made up of 15 amino acids. Germline V gene data show CDR1 as MNHNY and CDR2 as SVGAGI (reference sequence). Here the CDR3 DNA reads TGTGCCAGCACTACGACAGGGGCCTCTGGAAACACCATATATTTT. Protein sequence: CASTTTGASGNTIYF.

This clone was found a few times. The V call is TRBV2, the J call TRBJ1-5, with D uncertain. This CDR3 comprises 13 residues. V gave up 7 bases and J gave up 2 bases, with 9 bases separating them. CDR1 and CDR2 (germline): SNHLY, FYNNEI. The CDR3: CASTDWGNQPQHF. CDR3 in DNA: TGTGCCAGCACAGATTGGGGCAATCAGCCCCAGCATTTT.

This rearrangement joins TRBV6-1 to TRBJ2-5, with a weak D call TRBD2 (5 bases). V was cut by 7 bases and J by 5 bases, with 14 bases left in between. This CDR3 region has 13 residues. Germline V gene sequence: CDR1 MNHNS, CDR2 SASEGT. Written as DNA, the CDR3 is TGTGCCAGCAACTTTGGGGAGCTCGAGACCCAGTACTTC. It yields the protein CASNFGELETQYF.

Only a few counts were recorded for this clone. The V call is TRBV10-3, the J call TRBJ2-7; the D call may be TRBD1 or TRBD2 (5 bases each). The germline gives CDR1 ENHRY, CDR2 SYGVKD. The CDR3 runs to 12 residues. Trimming stripped 10 bases from V and 0 bases from J, with 10 bases between. As DNA, the CDR3 is TGTGCCACCCACGGGGCCTCCTACGAGCAGTACTTC. Its translation is CATHGASYEQYF.

The chain uses TRBV2 and TRBJ1-6; D gene uncertain. The V end was cut by 10 bases, the J end by 7 bases, with 17 bases between. Looked up from germline, CDR1 is SNHLY and CDR2 is FYNNEI. The CDR3 totals 14 residues. The chain's CDR3 is CATRPGEQNSPLHF. Here the CDR3 DNA reads TGTGCCACCAGACCTGGGGAACAGAATTCACCCCTCCACTTT.

This chain connects TRBV30 to TRBJ2-6; TRBD1 matches at 7 bases. The CDR3 totals 13 residues. CDR1 is GTSNPN, CDR2 SVGIG, per germline (reference sequence). After removal of 5 bases from V and 2 bases from J, the junction contained 0 bases not matched to a gene. CDR3 protein: CAWDRAGANVLTF. In nucleotides, the CDR3 is TGTGCCTGGGACAGGGCTGGGGCCAACGTCCTGACTTTC.

This sequence joins TRBV9 and TRBJ2-5; D possibly uses TRBD1 or TRBD2 (5 bases each). The germline V and J ends were trimmed by 0 bases and 5 bases, with 17 bases remaining between them. This CDR3 is 16 amino acids long. CDR1 is SGDLS, CDR2 YYNGEE, per germline. The CDR3 reads CASSVAEGTRWETQYF. The DNA for the CDR3 is TGTGCCAGCAGCGTAGCGGAAGGGACCCGGTGGGAGACCCAGTACTTC.

The table lists this clone with a few counts. The V and J genes are TRBV5-1 and TRBJ2-5; D is ambiguous. V lost 0 bases and J 1 base, leaving 10 bases between the germline ends. In germline, CDR1 is SGHRS, CDR2 YFSETQ. The CDR3 is 15 residues long. The DNA for the CDR3 is TGCGCCAGCAGCTTGGCTATGGCAATCCAAGAGACCCAGTACTTC. It is translated as CASSLAMAIQETQYF.

The V gene is TRBV1, the J gene TRBJ2-5; the table's D call of TRBD1 was not tested on the DNA. TRBV1 is a pseudogene. The CDR3 contains 20 residues. The CDR3: CTSSQEPPPGQGLGQETQYF. In DNA form, the CDR3 reads TGCACCAGCAGCCAAGAACCCCCCCCGGGACAGGGGTTGGGACAAGAGACCCAGTACTTC.

This chain links TRBV4-1 with TRBJ2-7; a possible D gene is TRBD1 (6 bases). Germline values: CDR1 MGHRA, CDR2 YSYEKL. The V gene lost 0 bases and the J gene lost 5 bases, with 8 bases spanning the gap. The CDR3 is 13 residues long. The CDR3 DNA sequence: TGCGCCAGCAGCCAAGAACAGGGAAACGAGCAGTACTTC. Its protein is CASSQEQGNEQYF.

V and J are TRBV28 and TRBJ2-7; D assignment may be TRBD1 or TRBD2 (5 bases each). V was clipped by 7 bases and J by 2 bases, with 6 bases between them. This CDR3 region has 11 residues. Germline-derived CDR1 and CDR2 are MDHEN and SYDVKM. The CDR3 reads CASMGAYEQYF. CDR3 bases: TGTGCCAGCATGGGGGCCTACGAGCAGTACTTC.

This clone turned up a few times. V gene TRBV19 combines with J gene TRBJ2-5; D may be TRBD1 (6 bases). Trimming removed 4 bases from V and 2 bases from J, with 14 bases in between. Germline V gene sequence: CDR1 LNHDA, CDR2 SQIVND (reference sequence). CDR3 length: 15 residues. This CDR3 reads CASSRVTGPQETQYF. The CDR3 DNA sequence: TGTGCCAGTAGTAGGGTAACAGGGCCGCAAGAGACCCAGTACTTC.

V and J are TRBV5-1 and TRBJ2-3; no definite D call. V was cut by 4 bases and J by 3 bases, with 9 bases left in between. Germline V CDR1 and CDR2: SGHRS, YFSETQ. The CDR3 has 13 amino acids. The CDR3 DNA is TGCGCCAGCAGCCAAAGACAAACAGATACGCAGTATTTT. Translating it yields CASSQRQTDTQYF.